This paragraph covers one T cell receptor beta chain sequence. Its antigen has not been determined. No base-level quality is on record; no much larger clone is a single base apart. This sample is part of a study of CD8 T cells in Susac syndrome (dated by TCRdb to the late 2010s). Looking at the study overall: Among the Susac syndrome patients who were sequenced, clinically active disease was present in about six and clinical remission was observed in fewer than ten. Susac syndrome patients were therapy-naive, on corticosteroids (some also receiving IVIg), or on IVIg alone at blood withdrawal. Repertoire sequencing was used to test whether CD8+ T cell activation and differentiation in Susac syndrome was antigen driven. Study-level results and caveats: No clonal expansion was detected in the CD4+ T cell repertoire of Susac syndrome patients. The number of individuals in the TCR sequencing and HLA analysis was recognized as being relatively small.

Peripheral blood CD8+ and CD4+ T cells from healthy donors, Susac syndrome patients and multiple sclerosis patients were profiled by high-throughput TCR beta sequencing. Susac syndrome patients met recently defined diagnostic criteria for definite or probable disease. Bulk CD8+ and CD4+ T cells were purified by magnetic negative isolation, while CD8+ TEMRA cells were enriched using FACS. Blood was collected in EDTA tubes and processed within 24 hours, with PBMCs isolated through density gradient centrifugation. PBMCs intended for TCR sequencing were frozen in liquid nitrogen and were later thawed in a 37 degrees C water bath. A purity of at least 90% was achieved for sorted or isolated CD4+, CD8+ and CD8+ TEMRA cells. RNA was extracted using the RNeasy kit, and about 0.45 to 1 ug of the RNA was reverse transcribed with random hexamers. TCR beta CDR3 regions were amplified with the immunoSEQ multiplex PCR assay covering 54 Vbeta and 13 Jbeta segments. PCR amplification bias was corrected by using a synthetic template baseline for primer optimization and computational correction. The paper's processing steps were these. Only productive sequences were kept, with reads annotated to V, D and J genes according to IMGT and analyzed in immunoSEQ Analyzer. Clonality was computed as one minus Shannon entropy normalized by log2 of the number of productive unique sequences. For each patient and control, public and private clones were evaluated among the 100 most prevalent clones. Clones were defined as Susac-specific if absent from the healthy and MS cohorts, from around 1,000 published viral clones and from other ImmuneACCESS disease sequences. TCRdb reanalyzed the raw reads on its own, using fastp at Q25 for trimming and MiXCR for clone calling, and kept in-frame beta chains. Rows matching on CDR3 protein sequence are summarized as one entry with the most common DNA and genes. These V and J calls rely on TCRdb rather than the paper's analysis. The sample has about 180,000 distinct CDR3 sequences on record, about 95% of them singletons. The ten largest clones take up about 0.1% of the sample.

The junction shows trimming of 1 base on V and 5 bases on J, and the gene matches do not reach 6 bases of it. The CDR3 numbers 14 residues from cysteine through phenylalanine. The read is trimmed to its CDR3 DNA, 42 bases read in frame from base 1. For CDR1 and CDR2, the germline V gene (reference sequence) lists DFQATT and SNEGSKA. The receptor chain draws on TRBV20-1 and TRBJ2-5; TRBD1 lines up with 8 middle nucleotides. The clonotype was recovered from a human donor with Susac syndrome. The sequencing input was CD4+ T cells from PBMCs. The DNA sequence is TGCAGTGCTAGAGCAGGGGGCCCACGGGAGACCCAGTACTTC. It translates to CSARAGGPRETQYF.